The 29 T cell receptor beta chains reported below all come from one sample, sequenced in a study of human T cells and chemical hapten exposure. One entry per CDR3 protein results from TCRdb running MiXCR on the RACE reads. Here the sample spans 95,000 to 150,000 distinct CDR3 sequences, roughly 14% being singletons. Time point reported: pre-sensitization, week 0. This sample's treatment: therapeutic diphenylcyclopropenone sensitization with weekly scalp DPC. The sample in question was whole blood, obtained in connection with sensitization to the hapten diphenylcyclopropenone (DPC). These receptors came from a woman aged 18-29 years with alopecia areata. Some clones in this sample may be carry-over from other donors' samples.

This clonotype was found a few times. At one end the junction does not follow the germline gene, possibly because of a read error. The V gene is TRBV9, the J gene TRBJ2-1; 9 bases map to TRBD1. Germline CDR1 reads SGDLS; CDR2 reads YYNGEE. CDR3 length equals 13 residues. CDR3 DNA sequence: TGTGCCAGCGGAACAGGGGGCTACGATGAGCAGTTCTTC. Protein product: CASGTGGYDEQFF. Full variable domain (missing parts from reference TRBV9 and TRBJ2-1): DSGVTQTPKHLITATGQRVTLRCSPRSGDLSVYWYQQSLDQGLQFLIQYYNGEERAKGNILERFSAQQFPDLHSELNLSSLELGDSALYFCASGTGGYDEQFFGPGTRLTVL.

This clonotype appeared a single time. The rearrangement joins TRBV18 to TRBJ2-3; no firm D call. V was shortened by 0 bases and J by 4 bases, with 14 bases between the two germline ends. The CDR3 extends over 16 amino acids. Looked up from germline, CDR1 is KGHSH and CDR2 is LQKENI. The CDR3 loop reads CASSPPGPARPDTQYF. The DNA for the CDR3 is TGTGCCAGCTCACCACCGGGCCCAGCGAGGCCAGATACGCAGTATTTT. The entire variable domain, with the rest obtained from reference TRBV18 and TRBJ2-3, is as follows: NAGVMQNPRHLVRRRGQEARLRCSPMKGHSHVYWYRQLPEEGLKFMVYLQKENIIDESGMPKERFSAEFPKEGPSILRIQQVVRGDSAAYFCASSPPGPARPDTQYFGPGTRLTVL.

This clonotype was detected only a few times. The V and J genes are TRBV6-2 or TRBV6-3 and TRBJ1-2, with 8 bases aligning to TRBD1. V lost 6 bases, J lost 2 bases, and 8 bases stayed unmatched. Germline CDR1 and CDR2: MNHEY and SVGEGT. The CDR3 totals 15 residues. CDR3 region: CASRRQGTGNYGYTF. CDR3 in DNA: TGTGCCAGCAGAAGACAGGGGACGGGAAACTATGGCTACACCTTC.

The rearrangement joins TRBV7-2 to TRBJ2-2; the match to TRBD2 covers 7 bases. The CDR3 sequence is 14 residues long. CDR1 and CDR2 from the germline V gene are SGHTA and FQGNSA. J lost 4 bases, V lost 4 bases, and 3 bases had no gene match. The CDR3 loop reads CASSYSSGTGELFF. In nucleotides, the CDR3 is TGTGCCAGCAGCTACTCTAGCGGCACCGGGGAGCTGTTTTTT.

The sample holds one count of this clonotype. The rearrangement joins TRBV11-1 to TRBJ2-3, with 13 bases that match TRBD2. With V trimmed by 5 bases and J by 5 bases, 16 bases remained unmatched. Germline values: CDR1 SGHAT, CDR2 FQDESV (reference sequence). There are 19 residues in the CDR3. The CDR3 loop reads CASSARLAGGLRSEDTQYF. In nucleotides, the CDR3 is TGTGCCAGCAGCGCTAGACTAGCGGGGGGCCTCAGGTCGGAAGATACGCAGTATTTT.

This clonotype has more than one count but fewer than ten. This chain links TRBV7-9 with TRBJ2-7; 8 bases fit TRBD2. The V gene end was trimmed by 4 bases and the J gene end by 5 bases; junction bases not matched to a gene: 16. The CDR3 length is 17 residues. Germline V lookup: CDR1 SEHNR, CDR2 FQNEAQ (reference sequence). The CDR3 sequence is CASSSYAGGHPSDEQYF. CDR3 nucleotides: TGTGCCAGCAGCTCTTACGCGGGAGGACACCCCTCGGACGAGCAGTACTTC.

This clonotype was seen only a few times. The CDR3 DNA reads as TGTGCCAGTAAATGGCAGGGGAGCCGAAACTATGGCTACACCTTC. Amino acids: CASKWQGSRNYGYTF. This sequence joins TRBV6-6 and TRBJ1-2; possible D gene TRBD1, 6 bases. Between the trimmed V and J ends, which lost 9 bases and 2 bases, there was a span of 19 bases. CDR1 and CDR2 (germline): MNHNY, SVGAGI (reference sequence). CDR3 length: 15 residues.

V gene TRBV20-1 combines with J gene TRBJ1-2; D gene uncertain. CDR3 length: 12 amino acids. Germline values: CDR1 DFQATT, CDR2 SNEGSKA (reference sequence). The V gene lost 0 bases and the J gene lost 8 bases, with 10 bases spanning the gap. The CDR3 protein is CSARDIGVGYTF. The DNA for the CDR3 is TGCAGTGCTAGAGATATTGGTGTAGGCTACACCTTC.

This clonotype appeared a few times. The CDR3 reads CASSQSEGVKAFF. CDR3 sequence (DNA): TGTGCCAGCAGCCAGTCAGAAGGCGTAAAAGCTTTCTTT. The chain combines TRBV7-9 with TRBJ1-1; D is uncertain. CDR3 length: 13 residues. Trimming stripped 5 bases from V and 9 bases from J, with 16 bases between. The germline CDR1 and CDR2 sequences are SEHNR and FQNEAQ (reference sequence).

A few counts support this clonotype. The V and J genes are TRBV6-6 and TRBJ2-1; D unclear. Trimming shortened V by 4 bases and J by 0 bases, and 10 bases separated the two germline ends. This CDR3 spans 15 amino acids. CDR1 is MNHNY and CDR2 is SVGAGI in the germline V gene (reference sequence). The CDR3 sequence: CASSSLPDSYNEQFF. For the CDR3, the DNA is TGTGCCAGCAGTTCCCTCCCGGACTCCTACAATGAGCAGTTCTTC.

This clonotype was detected only a few times. This chain joins TRBV6-1 and TRBJ1-1, with 8 nucleotides matching TRBD1. Per germline, CDR1 MNHNS and CDR2 SASEGT. The V and J ends lost 9 bases and 12 bases, in that order; junction bases with no gene match: 9. The CDR3 covers 11 residues. The DNA for the CDR3 is TGTGCCAGTACCCAGGGGGCGATGCCTTTCTTT. Amino acid sequence: CASTQGAMPFF.

This clonotype was seen repeatedly, ten times or more. This chain joins TRBV7-9 and TRBJ2-3; D possibly matches TRBD1 or TRBD2 (5 bases each). The V end lost 5 bases, the J end lost 0 bases, and 12 bases lay between the germline ends. This CDR3 is built from 15 residues. The germline CDR1 and CDR2 sequences are SEHNR and FQNEAQ (reference sequence). CDR3 in DNA: TGTGCCAGCAGCCCGGGACGGCGTAGCACAGATACGCAGTATTTT. Residues: CASSPGRRSTDTQYF.

CDR3 sequence (DNA): TGTGCCAGCAGCCCCCGAGGGTCCAGCACAGATACGCAGTATTTT. This encodes CASSPRGSSTDTQYF. The chain links TRBV7-2 to TRBJ2-3, with D possibly matching TRBD2 (5 bases). CDR1 and CDR2 (germline): SGHTA, FQGNSA. The germline V and J ends were trimmed by 5 bases and 0 bases, with 12 bases remaining between them. The CDR3 has 15 residues.

The chain uses TRBV15 and TRBJ2-2; D ambiguous. The CDR3 spans 13 residues. V lost 2 bases and J 7 bases, leaving 8 bases between the germline ends. Looked up from germline, CDR1 is LNHNV and CDR2 is YYDKDF (reference sequence). Here the CDR3 DNA reads TGTGCCACCAGCAGACAGTACAACGGGGAGCTGTTTTTT. It encodes CATSRQYNGELFF. Combining the CDR3 with reference TRBV15 and TRBJ2-2 gives the whole variable domain DAMVIQNPRYQVTQFGKPVTLSCSQTLNHNVMYWYQQKSSQAPKLLFHYYDKDFNNEADTPDNFQSRRPNTSFCFLDIRSPGLGDTAMYLCATSRQYNGELFFGEGSRLTVL.

This sequence joins TRBV7-9 and TRBJ1-1, with no clear D. Per germline, CDR1 SEHNR and CDR2 FQNEAQ (reference sequence). CDR3 length equals 15 residues. V was trimmed by 3 bases and J by 0 bases, leaving 11 bases between them. Here the CDR3 reads CASSFRELMNTEAFF. In DNA, the CDR3 is TGTGCCAGCAGCTTCCGGGAATTGATGAACACTGAAGCTTTCTTT.

The genes are TRBV5-4 and TRBJ1-6; a possible D gene is TRBD1 (5 bases). Germline CDR1 reads SGHNT; CDR2 reads YYREEE (reference sequence). The CDR3 is 16 residues long. The V end was cut by 4 bases, the J end by 5 bases, with 16 bases between. The CDR3 here is CASSPYPRQHNSPLHF. The CDR3, as DNA: TGTGCCAGCAGCCCTTATCCGAGACAGCATAATTCACCCCTCCACTTT. Variable domain in full (rest from reference TRBV5-4 and TRBJ1-6): ETGVTQSPTHLIKTRGQQVTLRCSSQSGHNTVSWYQQALGQGPQFIFQYYREEENGRGNFPPRFSGLQFPNYSSELNVNALELDDSALYLCASSPYPRQHNSPLHFGNGTRLTVT.

Worth noting for this clonotype: A much bigger clone sits one base away, suggesting this may be a read error. The V gene is TRBV6-2 or TRBV6-3, the J gene TRBJ1-5; 8 bases map to TRBD1. The CDR3 spans 15 residues. The germline V gene encodes CDR1 MNHEY and CDR2 SVGEGT. The CDR3 loop reads CASRIDRGRNRPQHF. CDR3 nucleotides: TGTGCCAGCAGAATCGACAGGGGACGAAATCGGCCCCAGCATTTT.

This clonotype was seen a handful of times. The chain carries TRBV12-3 or TRBV12-4 and TRBJ1-2; D is unclear. The CDR3 has 15 residues. With 0 bases removed from V and 7 bases from J, the gap between germline ends came to 15 bases. In nucleotides, the CDR3 is TGTGCCAGCAGTTTAGCAGGATCCGGGTCCGCTGGCTACACCTTC. Its protein is CASSLAGSGSAGYTF.

The genes are TRBV12-3 or TRBV12-4 and TRBJ2-3; D gene ambiguous. The CDR3 spans 13 residues. The V and J ends lost 6 bases and 3 bases respectively, with 10 bases between them. CDR3 nucleotide sequence: TGTGCCAGCAGGGATCCCGGTACAGATACGCAGTATTTT. It codes for CASRDPGTDTQYF.

The chain employs TRBV20-1 and TRBJ2-4; perhaps D is TRBD1 or TRBD2 (5 bases each). Germline V gene data show CDR1 as DFQATT and CDR2 as SNEGSKA (reference sequence). Trimming shortened V by 3 bases and J by 7 bases, and 10 bases separated the two germline ends. CDR3 length: 12 residues. CDR3 sequence: CSASGTGNIQYF. In DNA, the CDR3 is TGCAGTGCTAGCGGGACGGGGAACATTCAGTACTTC.

The chain is built from TRBV9 and TRBJ2-2, with 10 bases identical to TRBD1. Germline V gene data show CDR1 as SGDLS and CDR2 as YYNGEE. The junction had 7 bases not matched to a gene; V was cut back by 4 bases and J by 4 bases. The CDR3 spans 16 residues. CDR3 nucleotides: TGTGCCAGCAGCCCAACCGGGACAGGGGTCACCGGGGAGCTGTTTTTT. Translated: CASSPTGTGVTGELFF. Variable domain in full (rest from reference TRBV9 and TRBJ2-2): DSGVTQTPKHLITATGQRVTLRCSPRSGDLSVYWYQQSLDQGLQFLIQYYNGEERAKGNILERFSAQQFPDLHSELNLSSLELGDSALYFCASSPTGTGVTGELFFGEGSRLTVL.

The chain joins TRBV2 to TRBJ2-2, with D maybe TRBD1 (6 bases). Germline assignment: CDR1 SNHLY and CDR2 FYNNEI. This CDR3 has 15 residues. V gave up 2 bases and J gave up 1 base, with 8 bases separating them. The CDR3 DNA reads TGTGCCAGCAGTGAAAGAGGGGGGAACACCGGGGAGCTGTTTTTT. Translation: CASSERGGNTGELFF.

The gene calls are TRBV4-1 and TRBJ2-7; D unclear. The CDR3 has 15 amino acids. Germline assignment: CDR1 MGHRA and CDR2 YSYEKL. Trimming pared 1 base from V and 2 bases from J, leaving 12 bases between. The CDR3 coding sequence is TGCGCCAGCAGCCAAGGGCCGGGTCCTCCCTACGAGCAGTACTTC. It codes for CASSQGPGPPYEQYF.

This clonotype was counted a few times. CDR3 nucleotide sequence: TGCGCCAGCAGCCCAAAAGAGGGAGGACTCGAGGCGGCTTTCTTT. Translation: CASSPKEGGLEAAFF. The V gene is TRBV4-3, the J gene TRBJ1-1; D unresolved. This CDR3 has 15 amino acids. Trimming shortened V by 4 bases and J by 11 bases, and 23 bases separated the two germline ends. The germline V gene encodes CDR1 LGHNA and CDR2 YSLEER.

V gene TRBV11-2 combines with J gene TRBJ2-2; 7 bases match TRBD2. V lost 0 bases to trimming and J lost 5 bases; unmatched junction nucleotides: 6. This CDR3 has 16 amino acids. Germline lookup yields CDR1 SGHAT and CDR2 FQNNGV. DNA of the CDR3: TGTGCCAGCAGCTTAGATCCTAGCGGAGTAACCGGGGAGCTGTTTTTT. As protein: CASSLDPSGVTGELFF.

The V and J genes are TRBV5-1 and TRBJ1-6, with D perhaps TRBD1 (5 bases). The ends were cut back, 3 bases at V and 8 bases at J, with 12 bases in the middle. The CDR3 has 14 residues. In germline, CDR1 is SGHRS, CDR2 YFSETQ. This CDR3 is CASSSDRGYSPLHF. In nucleotides, the CDR3 is TGCGCCAGCAGCTCCGACAGAGGCTATTCACCCCTCCACTTT.

This clonotype was counted a few times. This rearrangement joins TRBV9 to TRBJ2-7, with TRBD1 identical over 7 bases. The trim removed 5 bases at V and 0 bases at J, leaving 8 bases unmatched. CDR1 and CDR2 (germline): SGDLS, YYNGEE. CDR3 length: 15 residues. The CDR3 nucleotides read TGTGCCAGCAGGGACCGGGACAGCAGCTCCTACGAGCAGTACTTC. It yields the protein CASRDRDSSSYEQYF.

The chain joins TRBV28 to TRBJ1-2; D is ambiguous. V was shortened by 5 bases and J by 6 bases, with 10 bases between the two germline ends. Germline CDR1 and CDR2: MDHEN and SYDVKM. This CDR3 has 12 residues. DNA of the CDR3: TGTGCCAGCAGTCCCCCGCGGGATGGCTACACCTTC. Translating gives CASSPPRDGYTF.

This chain links TRBV7-6 with TRBJ2-2, with D maybe TRBD2 (5 bases). With 0 bases removed from V and 5 bases from J, the gap between germline ends came to 13 bases. The CDR3 is 16 residues long. CDR1 and CDR2 (germline): SGHVS, FNYEAQ. The CDR3 sequence is CASSLAEARGTGELFF. CDR3 nucleotide sequence: TGTGCCAGCAGCTTAGCGGAGGCCCGAGGGACCGGGGAGCTGTTTTTT.